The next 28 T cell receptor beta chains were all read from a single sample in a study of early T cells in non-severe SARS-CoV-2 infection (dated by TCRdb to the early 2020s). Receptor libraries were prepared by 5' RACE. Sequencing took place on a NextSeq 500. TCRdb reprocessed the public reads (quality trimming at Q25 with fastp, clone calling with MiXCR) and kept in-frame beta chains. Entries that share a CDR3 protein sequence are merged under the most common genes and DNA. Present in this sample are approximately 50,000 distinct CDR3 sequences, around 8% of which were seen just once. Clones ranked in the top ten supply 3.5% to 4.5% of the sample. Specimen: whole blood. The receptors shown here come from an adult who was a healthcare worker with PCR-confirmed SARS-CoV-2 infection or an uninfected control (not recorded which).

This CDR3 is CSANPAPGQGAEREQYF. DNA of the CDR3: TGCAGTGCTAATCCGGCTCCGGGACAGGGGGCCGAGCGCGAGCAGTACTTC. This sequence joins TRBV20-1 and TRBJ2-7, with 12 bases identical to TRBD1. The CDR3 has 17 residues. With 4 bases clipped from V and 6 bases from J, the junction kept 16 bases outside the gene matches. CDR1 DFQATT and CDR2 SNEGSKA come from the germline V gene (reference sequence).

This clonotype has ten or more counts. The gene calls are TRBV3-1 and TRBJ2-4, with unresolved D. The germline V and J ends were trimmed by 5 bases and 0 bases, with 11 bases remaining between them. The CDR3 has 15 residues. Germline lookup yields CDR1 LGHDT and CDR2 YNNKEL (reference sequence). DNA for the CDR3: TGTGCCAGCAGCACCTCCCCACTAGCCAAAAACATTCAGTACTTC. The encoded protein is CASSTSPLAKNIQYF.

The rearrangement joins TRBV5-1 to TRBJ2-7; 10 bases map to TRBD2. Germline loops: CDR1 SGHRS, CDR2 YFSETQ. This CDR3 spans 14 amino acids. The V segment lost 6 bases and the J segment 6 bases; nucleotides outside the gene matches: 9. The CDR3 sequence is CASTSSGTSAEQYF. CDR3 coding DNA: TGCGCCAGCACCAGCTCCGGGACTAGCGCCGAGCAGTACTTC.

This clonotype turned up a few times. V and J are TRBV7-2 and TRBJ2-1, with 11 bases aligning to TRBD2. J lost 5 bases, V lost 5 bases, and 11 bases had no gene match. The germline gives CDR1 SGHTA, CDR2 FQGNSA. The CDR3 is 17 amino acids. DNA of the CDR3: TGTGCCAGCAGCCCCCGGGGTTCTAGCGGGAGGAACAATGAGCAGTTCTTC. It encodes CASSPRGSSGRNNEQFF.

CDR3 coding DNA: TGTGCCAGCAGTTCCTGGACAGCTAACAATGAGCAGTTCTTC. Protein sequence: CASSSWTANNEQFF. The chain recombines TRBV12-3 or TRBV12-4 with TRBJ2-1; possible D gene TRBD1, 6 bases. The CDR3 length is 14 residues. The germline V and J ends were trimmed by 4 bases and 5 bases, with 12 bases remaining between them.

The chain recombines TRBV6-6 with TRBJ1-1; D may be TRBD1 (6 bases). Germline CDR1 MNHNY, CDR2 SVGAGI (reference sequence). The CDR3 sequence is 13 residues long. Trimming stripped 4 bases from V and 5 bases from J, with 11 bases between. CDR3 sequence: CASSFKQGTEAFF. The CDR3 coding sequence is TGTGCCAGCAGTTTCAAACAGGGAACTGAAGCTTTCTTT.

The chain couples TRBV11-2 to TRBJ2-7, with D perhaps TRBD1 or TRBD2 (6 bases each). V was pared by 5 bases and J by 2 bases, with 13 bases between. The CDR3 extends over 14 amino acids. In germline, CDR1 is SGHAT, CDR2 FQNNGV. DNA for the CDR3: TGTGCCAGCAGCCCAGGGGAGGCTCCCTACGAGCAGTACTTC. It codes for CASSPGEAPYEQYF.

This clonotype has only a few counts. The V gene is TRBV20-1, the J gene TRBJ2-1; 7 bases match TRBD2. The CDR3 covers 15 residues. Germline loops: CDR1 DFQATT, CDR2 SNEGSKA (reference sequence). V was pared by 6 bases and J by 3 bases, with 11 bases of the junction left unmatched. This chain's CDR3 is CSASKKRDLYNEQFF. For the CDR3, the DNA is TGCAGTGCCTCTAAGAAGCGGGATCTCTACAATGAGCAGTTCTTC.

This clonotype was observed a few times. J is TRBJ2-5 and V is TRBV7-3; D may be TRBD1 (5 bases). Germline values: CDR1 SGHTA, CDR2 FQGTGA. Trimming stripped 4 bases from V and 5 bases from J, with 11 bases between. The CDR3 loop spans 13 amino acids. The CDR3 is CASSSLGRETQYF. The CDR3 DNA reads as TGTGCCAGCAGCTCCCTGGGGCGCGAGACCCAGTACTTC.

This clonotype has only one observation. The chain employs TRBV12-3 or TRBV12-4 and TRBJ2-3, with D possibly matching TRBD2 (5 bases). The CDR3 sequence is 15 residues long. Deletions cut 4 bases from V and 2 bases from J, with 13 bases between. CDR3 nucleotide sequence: TGTGCCAGCAGTTCGGGCCCCGGGGTCACAGATACGCAGTATTTT. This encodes CASSSGPGVTDTQYF.

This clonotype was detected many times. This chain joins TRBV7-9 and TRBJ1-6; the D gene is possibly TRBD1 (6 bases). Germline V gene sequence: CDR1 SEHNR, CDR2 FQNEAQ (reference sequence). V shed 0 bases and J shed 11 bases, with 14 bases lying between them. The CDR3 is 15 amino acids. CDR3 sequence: CASSLAPGAAAPLHF. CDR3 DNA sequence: TGTGCCAGCAGCTTAGCCCCAGGGGCTGCGGCACCCCTCCACTTT.

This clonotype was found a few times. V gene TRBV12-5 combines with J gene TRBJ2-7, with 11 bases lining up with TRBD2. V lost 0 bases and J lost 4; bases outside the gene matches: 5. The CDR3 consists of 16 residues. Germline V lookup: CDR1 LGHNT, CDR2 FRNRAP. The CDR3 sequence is CASGLVVASGRYEQYF. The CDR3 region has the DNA TGTGCTAGTGGTTTGGTAGTTGCTAGCGGGAGGTACGAGCAGTACTTC.

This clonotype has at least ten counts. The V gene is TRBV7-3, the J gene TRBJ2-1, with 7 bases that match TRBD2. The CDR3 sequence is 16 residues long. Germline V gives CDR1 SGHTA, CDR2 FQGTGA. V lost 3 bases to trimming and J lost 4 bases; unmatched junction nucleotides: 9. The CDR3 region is CASSLFASGPYNEQFF. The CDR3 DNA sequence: TGTGCCAGCAGCTTGTTTGCTAGCGGACCTTACAATGAGCAGTTCTTC.

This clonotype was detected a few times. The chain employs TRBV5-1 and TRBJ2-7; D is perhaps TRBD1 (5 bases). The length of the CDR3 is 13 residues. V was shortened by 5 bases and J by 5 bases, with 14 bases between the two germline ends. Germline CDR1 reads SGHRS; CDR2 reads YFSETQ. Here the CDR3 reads CASRLSRVHEQYF. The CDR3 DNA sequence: TGCGCCAGCAGGTTGAGCAGGGTCCACGAGCAGTACTTC.

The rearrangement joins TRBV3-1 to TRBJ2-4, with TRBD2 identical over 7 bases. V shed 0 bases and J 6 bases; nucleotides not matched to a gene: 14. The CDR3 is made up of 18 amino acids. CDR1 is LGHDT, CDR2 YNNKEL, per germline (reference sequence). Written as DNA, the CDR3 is TGTGCCAGCAGCCAAGATCTACGACGGGGGGAGGCAGGAAACATTCAGTACTTC. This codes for CASSQDLRRGEAGNIQYF.

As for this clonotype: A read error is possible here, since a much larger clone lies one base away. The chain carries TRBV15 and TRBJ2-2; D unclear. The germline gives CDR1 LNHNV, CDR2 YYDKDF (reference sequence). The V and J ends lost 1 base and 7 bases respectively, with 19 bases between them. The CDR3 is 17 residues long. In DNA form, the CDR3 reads TGTGCCACCAGCAGAGTTAATTTTGGAGTGATGGGCGGGGAGCTGTTTTTT. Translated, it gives CATSRVNFGVMGGELFF.

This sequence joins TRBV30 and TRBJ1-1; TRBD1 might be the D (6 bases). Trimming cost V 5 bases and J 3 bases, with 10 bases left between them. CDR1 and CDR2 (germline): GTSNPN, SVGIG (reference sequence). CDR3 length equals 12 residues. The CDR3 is CAWGQIHTEAFF. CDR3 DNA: TGTGCCTGGGGACAGATCCACACTGAAGCTTTCTTT.

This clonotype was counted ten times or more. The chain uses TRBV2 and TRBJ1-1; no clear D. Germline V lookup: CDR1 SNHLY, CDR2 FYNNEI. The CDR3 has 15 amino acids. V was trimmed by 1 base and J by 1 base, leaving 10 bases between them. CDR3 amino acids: CASSEVAGRNTEAFF. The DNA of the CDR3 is TGTGCCAGCAGTGAAGTTGCAGGCCGGAACACTGAAGCTTTCTTT. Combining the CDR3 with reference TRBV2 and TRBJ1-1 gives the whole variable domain EPEVTQTPSHQVTQMGQEVILRCVPISNHLYFYWYRQILGQKVEFLVSFYNNEISEKSEIFDDQFSVERPDGSNFTLKIRSTKLEDSAMYFCASSEVAGRNTEAFFGQGTRLTVV.

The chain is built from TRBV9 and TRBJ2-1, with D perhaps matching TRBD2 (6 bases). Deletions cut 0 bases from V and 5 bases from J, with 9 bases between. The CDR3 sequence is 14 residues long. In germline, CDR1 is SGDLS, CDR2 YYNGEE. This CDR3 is CASSVAGADNEQFF. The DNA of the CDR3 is TGTGCCAGCAGCGTAGCGGGAGCCGACAATGAGCAGTTCTTC.

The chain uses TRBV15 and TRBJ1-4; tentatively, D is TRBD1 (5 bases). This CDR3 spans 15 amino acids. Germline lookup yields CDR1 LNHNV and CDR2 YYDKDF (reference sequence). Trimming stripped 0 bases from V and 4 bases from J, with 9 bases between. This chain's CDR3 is CATSRDKGHNEKLFF. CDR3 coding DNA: TGTGCCACCAGCAGAGATAAAGGACATAATGAAAAACTGTTTTTT.

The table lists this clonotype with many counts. CDR3 DNA sequence: TGCAGCGTCCCGGGACCCAATGAGCAGTTCTTC. Its translation: CSVPGPNEQFF. The gene calls are TRBV29-1 and TRBJ2-1; D could derive from TRBD1 or TRBD2 (5 bases each). There are 11 residues in the CDR3. Trimming stripped 6 bases from V and 6 bases from J, with 9 bases between. Germline CDR1 SQVTM, CDR2 ANQGSEA.

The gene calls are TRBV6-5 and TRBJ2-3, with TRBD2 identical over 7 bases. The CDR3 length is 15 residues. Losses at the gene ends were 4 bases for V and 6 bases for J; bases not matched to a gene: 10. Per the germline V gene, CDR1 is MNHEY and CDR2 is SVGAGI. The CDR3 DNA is TGTGCCAGCAGTTTACAGGCACTAGCGCACGATACGCAGTATTTT. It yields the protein CASSLQALAHDTQYF.

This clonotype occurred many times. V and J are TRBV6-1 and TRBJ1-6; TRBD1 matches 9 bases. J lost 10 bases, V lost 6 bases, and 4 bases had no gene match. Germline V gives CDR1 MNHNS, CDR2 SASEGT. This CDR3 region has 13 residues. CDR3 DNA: TGTGCCAGCAGGAACAGGGGGCCATCACCCCTCCACTTT. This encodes CASRNRGPSPLHF.

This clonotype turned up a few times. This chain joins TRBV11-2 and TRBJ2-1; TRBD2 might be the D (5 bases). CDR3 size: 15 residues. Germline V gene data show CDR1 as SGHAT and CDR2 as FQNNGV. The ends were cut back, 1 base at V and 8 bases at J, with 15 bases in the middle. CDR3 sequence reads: CASSLGLAPMDEQFF. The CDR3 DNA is TGTGCCAGCAGCTTAGGGCTAGCCCCGATGGATGAGCAGTTCTTC.

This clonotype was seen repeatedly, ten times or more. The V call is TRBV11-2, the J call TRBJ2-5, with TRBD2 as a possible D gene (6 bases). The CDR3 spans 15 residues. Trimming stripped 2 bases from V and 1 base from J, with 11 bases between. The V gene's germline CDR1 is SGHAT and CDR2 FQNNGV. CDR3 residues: CASSLLAHPQETQYF. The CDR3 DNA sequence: TGTGCCAGCAGCTTACTAGCGCACCCCCAAGAGACCCAGTACTTC.

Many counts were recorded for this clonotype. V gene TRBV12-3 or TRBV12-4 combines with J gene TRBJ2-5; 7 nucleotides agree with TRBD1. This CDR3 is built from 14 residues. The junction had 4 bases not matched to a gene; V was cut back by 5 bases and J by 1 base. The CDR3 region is CASSIDRAQETQYF. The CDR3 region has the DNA TGTGCCAGCAGTATCGACAGGGCCCAAGAGACCCAGTACTTC.

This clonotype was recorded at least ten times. The CDR3 coding sequence is TGTGCCAGCAGAGGAGGCGGAAGCTCCTACAATGAGCAGTTCTTC. Its protein is CASRGGGSSYNEQFF. V gene TRBV2 combines with J gene TRBJ2-1; perhaps TRBD2 as D (5 bases). Trimming stripped 6 bases from V and 0 bases from J, with 12 bases between. Germline V lookup: CDR1 SNHLY, CDR2 FYNNEI. The CDR3 extends over 15 amino acids.

The CDR3 coding sequence is TGTGCCAGCAGCGTAGCGCCCCAGGGTAAGGGGAATGAGCAGTTCTTC. This sequence encodes CASSVAPQGKGNEQFF. The gene calls are TRBV9 and TRBJ2-1; weak D call: TRBD1 (5 bases). Trimming removed 0 bases at V and 7 bases at J, with 17 bases between. Germline V gene sequence: CDR1 SGDLS, CDR2 YYNGEE. This CDR3 has 16 residues.